The 5 T cell receptor beta chains reported below all come from one sample, sequenced in a study of cytomegalovirus exposure and HLA in healthy donors. PCR used 60 Vbeta primers and 13 Jbeta primers. The table came from immunoSEQ multiplex PCR; TCRdb's copy has only in-frame clones and leaves some out. The table records 150,000 to 200,000 clones, around 83% of them present only once. The specimen sequenced was PBMCs. These receptor sequences come from a woman aged 18 to 35 in good health and CMV-seronegative.

The chain carries TRBV7-8 and TRBJ2-7; possible D gene TRBD1, 6 bases. The V and J ends lost 5 bases and 3 bases respectively, with 11 bases between them. This CDR3 region has 13 residues. Germline V gene lookup returns CDR1 SGHVS and CDR2 FQNEAQ. DNA of the CDR3: TGTGCCAGCAGCAAAACAGGGTTCTACGAGCAGTACGTC. This translates into CASSKTGFYEQYV.

The sample holds a few counts of this clone. This rearrangement joins TRBV29-1 to TRBJ1-5, with TRBD1 matching 7 bases. Losses at the gene ends were 6 bases for V and 4 bases for J; bases not matched to a gene: 3. This CDR3 is built from 12 residues. Germline V gene sequence: CDR1 SQVTM, CDR2 ANQGSEA. The CDR3 bases are TGCAGCGTCGAGACAGGGAATCAGCCCCAGCATTTT. Translated: CSVETGNQPQHF.

The chain joins TRBV18 to TRBJ2-2; TRBD2 matches 11 bases. CDR1 and CDR2 from the germline V gene are KGHSH and LQKENI. CDR3 length equals 16 residues. The V segment lost 5 bases and the J segment 7 bases; nucleotides outside the gene matches: 9. CDR3 sequence reads: CASSSGTSGRFGELFF. As DNA, the CDR3 is TGTGCCAGCTCATCAGGCACTAGCGGGAGATTCGGGGAGCTGTTTTTT.

The rearrangement joins TRBV2 to TRBJ2-6, with D possibly TRBD1 on 6 matching bases. The CDR3 covers 20 residues. Germline loops: CDR1 SNHLY, CDR2 FYNNEI. Between the trimmed V and J ends, which lost 3 bases and 1 base, there was a span of 22 bases. Here the CDR3 reads CASSEEMTGLDKSGANVLTF. DNA for the CDR3: TGTGCCAGCAGTGAGGAGATGACAGGCTTAGACAAGTCTGGGGCCAACGTCCTGACTTTC.

The chain uses TRBV4-2 and TRBJ1-1; 7 nucleotides align to TRBD1. The trim removed 0 bases at V and 6 bases at J, leaving 7 bases unmatched. CDR3 length: 15 residues. CDR1 LGHNA and CDR2 YNFKEQ come from the germline V gene. The DNA for the CDR3 is TGTGCCAGCAGCCAAGATCGGGACAGCGTTCCTGAAGCTTTCTTT. This encodes CASSQDRDSVPEAFF.